The present T cell receptor beta chain was sequenced within a study of Ad26.COV2.S vaccination and SARS-CoV-2 variants. General study results and limits: Researchers reported similar non-spike TCR breadth in vaccine and placebo recipients.

Comments on this clone: Its matching antigen is unknown.

CDR3 length: 15 residues. Trimming removed 0 bases at V and 4 bases at J, with 10 bases between. Germline V gives CDR1 LGHDT, CDR2 YNNKEL (reference sequence). Data came from immunoSEQ multiplex PCR; TCRdb stores just in-frame clones and leaves some out. The sample records about 350,000 clones, about 92% being singletons. The sequence was collected from a human donor who had recovered from COVID-19. Sample: peripheral blood, taken after recovery from COVID-19. This sequence joins TRBV3-1 (or the pseudogene TRBV3-2) and TRBJ1-5; maybe TRBD1 (5 bases). CDR3 sequence reads: CASSQDGAGNQPQHF. Written as DNA, the CDR3 is TGTGCCAGCAGCCAAGATGGGGCAGGGAATCAGCCCCAGCATTTT.